These T cell receptor beta chains were read from a single sample in a study of tumor-infiltrating lymphocytes in primary liver carcinoma. Each CDR3 protein is one row after TCRdb ran MiXCR on the multiplex PCR reads. Found here are 300,000 to 350,000 distinct CDR3 sequences, roughly two thirds of them singletons; the top ten hold about 6.5%. The sample taken for sequencing was peripheral blood. These receptors all stem from a man aged 35 to 55 with primary liver carcinoma and hepatitis B virus infection. The conserved cysteine and the conserved F or W are not part of the CDR3 here.

v_gene	j_gene	CDR3aa
TRBV12-3/TRBV12-4	TRBJ2-5	ASSSEGPTQETQY
TRBV7-9	TRBJ2-1	ASSTQTSGGHEQF
TRBV14	TRBJ1-4	TSSHRQGIGANEKLF
TRBV6-5	TRBJ1-2	ASSYEARGGYT
TRBV20-1	TRBJ1-5	SARGTNSNQPQH
TRBV6-5	TRBJ1-4	ASSRRAGIEKLF
TRBV28	TRBJ2-1	ASMDGGRDEQF
TRBV2	TRBJ2-5	ASSERLGQMETQC
TRBV29-1	TRBJ1-1	SVELIMNTEAF
TRBV4-3	TRBJ1-6	ASSHMNSALH
TRBV5-1	TRBJ2-3	ASRSQSLDTDTQY
TRBV13	TRBJ2-1	ASSAKGKRYNEQF
TRBV11-2	TRBJ2-2	TSSGDGTTGELF
TRBV28	TRBJ1-2	VSSGRTANYGYT
TRBV11-1	TRBJ2-7	ASSFLETASFYEQY
TRBV5-1	TRBJ2-1	ASSLGFYNEQF
TRBV11-3	TRBJ2-1	ASSSGGRSYNEQF
TRBV6-1	TRBJ2-1	TSSVDRSFYNEQF
TRBV5-5	TRBJ2-7	ASSLKGKHYEQY
TRBV6-2/TRBV6-3	TRBJ1-5	ASSYVWTGGQPQH
TRBV6-6	TRBJ2-2	ASSYFGNANIGELF
TRBV28	TRBJ2-7	ASSFDRVRGEQY
TRBV28	TRBJ1-3	ASSFSGSSGNTIY
TRBV5-4	TRBJ2-1	ASSLVYGGEQF
TRBV5-4	TRBJ2-2	ASSLVGGVVTGELF
TRBV6-6	TRBJ2-2	ASRAASSGELF
TRBV11-2	TRBJ1-2	VSSLGTVDYGYT
TRBV7-9	TRBJ2-1	ASSANHNEQF
TRBV5-4	TRBJ2-7	ASSWDGYAPKGLASPYEQY
TRBV5-5	TRBJ1-3	ASSQRQGQGGNTIY
TRBV11-2	TRBJ2-7	ASSPGGGREQY
TRBV10-3	TRBJ2-7	AISGPPPNAYEQH
TRBV6-1	TRBJ2-1	ASNGGAFNF
TRBV11-1	TRBJ2-2	VTKEPWDTGELF
TRBV5-6	TRBJ1-6	ASSFRSTGGSSPLH
TRBV28	TRBJ1-5	ASSLFGTGVSSNQPQH
TRBV19	TRBJ2-1	VSSTQGGGNEQF